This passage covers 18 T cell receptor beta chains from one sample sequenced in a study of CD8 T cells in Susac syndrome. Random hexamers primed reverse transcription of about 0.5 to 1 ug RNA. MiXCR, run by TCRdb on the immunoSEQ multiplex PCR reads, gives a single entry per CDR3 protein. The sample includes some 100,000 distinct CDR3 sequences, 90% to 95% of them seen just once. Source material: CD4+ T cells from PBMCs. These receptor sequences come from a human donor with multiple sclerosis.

The CDR3 loop reads CASSYSRPTEAFF. Written as DNA, the CDR3 is TGTGCCAGCAGTTACTCGAGACCCACTGAAGCTTTCTTT. This rearrangement joins TRBV6-2 or TRBV6-3 to TRBJ1-1; D remains ambiguous. There are 13 residues in the CDR3. Trimming stripped 0 bases from V and 4 bases from J, with 6 bases between. Looked up from germline, CDR1 is MNHEY and CDR2 is SVGEGT.

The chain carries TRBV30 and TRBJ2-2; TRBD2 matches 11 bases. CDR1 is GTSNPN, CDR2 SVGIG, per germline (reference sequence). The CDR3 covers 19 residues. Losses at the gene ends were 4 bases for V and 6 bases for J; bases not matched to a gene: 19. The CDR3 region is CAWTREGALAGGLSGELFF. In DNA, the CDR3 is TGTGCCTGGACCCGGGAGGGGGCGTTAGCGGGGGGGCTATCCGGGGAGCTGTTTTTT.

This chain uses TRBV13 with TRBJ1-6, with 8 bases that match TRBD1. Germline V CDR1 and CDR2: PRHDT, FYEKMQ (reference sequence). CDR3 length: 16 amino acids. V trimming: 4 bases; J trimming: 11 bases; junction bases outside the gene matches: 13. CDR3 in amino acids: CASSYSNQGAHAPLHF. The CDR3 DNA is TGTGCCAGCAGCTACTCAAATCAGGGGGCTCATGCACCCCTCCACTTT.

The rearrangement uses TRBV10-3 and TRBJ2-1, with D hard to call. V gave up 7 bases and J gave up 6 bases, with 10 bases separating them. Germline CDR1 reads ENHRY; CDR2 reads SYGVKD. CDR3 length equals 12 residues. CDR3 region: CAIKPYGNEQFF. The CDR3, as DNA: TGTGCCATCAAGCCTTACGGCAATGAGCAGTTCTTC.

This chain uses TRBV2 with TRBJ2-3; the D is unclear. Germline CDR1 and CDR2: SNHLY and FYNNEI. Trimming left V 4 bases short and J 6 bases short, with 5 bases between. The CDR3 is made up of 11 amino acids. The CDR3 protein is CASSVRDTQYF. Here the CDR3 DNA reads TGTGCCAGCAGTGTCAGGGATACGCAGTATTTT.

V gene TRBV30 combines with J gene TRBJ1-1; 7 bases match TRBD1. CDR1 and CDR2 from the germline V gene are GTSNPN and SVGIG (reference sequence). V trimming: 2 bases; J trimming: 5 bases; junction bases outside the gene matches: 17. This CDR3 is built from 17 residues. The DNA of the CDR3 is TGTGCCTGGAGTCGTCACCCAACAGGGGAATTGAGGACTGAAGCTTTCTTT. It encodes CAWSRHPTGELRTEAFF.

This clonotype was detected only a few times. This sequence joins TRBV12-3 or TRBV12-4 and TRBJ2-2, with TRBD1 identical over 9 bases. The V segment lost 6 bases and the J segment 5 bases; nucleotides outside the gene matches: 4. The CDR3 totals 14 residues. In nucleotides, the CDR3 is TGTGCCAGCAGCTGGGACAGGGAGACCGGGGAGCTGTTTTTT. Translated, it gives CASSWDRETGELFF.

In DNA form, the CDR3 reads TGTGCCACCAGTGAAGGGGTTCAAGAGACCCAGTACTTC. Its protein is CATSEGVQETQYF. The chain employs TRBV24-1 and TRBJ2-5; a possible D gene is TRBD1 (5 bases). The CDR3 sequence is 13 residues long. The ends were cut back, 4 bases at V and 2 bases at J, with 7 bases in the middle. The V gene's germline CDR1 is KGHDR and CDR2 SFDVKD.

The CDR3 protein is CASSYTSADTQYF. In nucleotides, the CDR3 is TGTGCCAGCAGTTACACAAGCGCAGATACGCAGTATTTT. The chain couples TRBV6-5 to TRBJ2-3; D uncertain. Germline CDR1 and CDR2: MNHEY and SVGAGI. The CDR3 length is 13 residues. Trimming removed 2 bases from V and 4 bases from J, with 7 bases in between.

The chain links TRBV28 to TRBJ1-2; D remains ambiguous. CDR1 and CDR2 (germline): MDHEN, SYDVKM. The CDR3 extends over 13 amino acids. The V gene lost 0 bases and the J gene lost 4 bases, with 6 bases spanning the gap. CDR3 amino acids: CASSLWAGYGYTF. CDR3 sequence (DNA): TGTGCCAGCAGTTTATGGGCAGGCTATGGCTACACCTTC.

The CDR3 DNA reads as TGCAGCGGTACGACTGGCACAGATACGCAGTATTTT. This gives the protein CSGTTGTDTQYF. The chain employs TRBV29-1 and TRBJ2-3; D gene uncertain. V was pared by 7 bases and J by 1 base, with 9 bases between. CDR1 is SQVTM, CDR2 ANQGSEA, per germline. This CDR3 spans 12 amino acids.

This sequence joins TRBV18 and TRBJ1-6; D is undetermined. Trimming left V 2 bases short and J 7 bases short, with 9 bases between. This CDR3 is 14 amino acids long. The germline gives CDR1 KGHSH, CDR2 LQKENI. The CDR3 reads CASSPERRNSPLHF. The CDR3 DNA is TGTGCCAGCTCACCAGAGAGGAGGAATTCACCCCTCCACTTT.

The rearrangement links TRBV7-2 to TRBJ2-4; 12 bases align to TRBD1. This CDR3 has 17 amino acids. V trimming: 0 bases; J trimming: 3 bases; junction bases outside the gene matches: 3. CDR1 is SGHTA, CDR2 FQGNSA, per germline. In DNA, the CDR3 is TGTGCCAGCAGCTTAGCAGGGACAGGGGGCGGCAAAAACATTCAGTACTTC. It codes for CASSLAGTGGGKNIQYF. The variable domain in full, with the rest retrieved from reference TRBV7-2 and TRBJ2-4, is GAGVSQSPSNKVTEKGKDVELRCDPISGHTALYWYRQSLGQGLEFLIYFQGNSAPDKSGLPSDRFSAERTGGSVSTLTIQRTQQEDSAVYLCASSLAGTGGGKNIQYFGAGTRLSVL.

CDR3 bases: TGTGCCTGGAGTGCTCAGGAGACCCAGTACTTC. Protein sequence: CAWSAQETQYF. The rearrangement joins TRBV30 to TRBJ2-5; D unresolved. The CDR3 consists of 11 residues. Germline CDR1 is GTSNPN and CDR2 is SVGIG (reference sequence). Trimming shortened V by 1 base and J by 5 bases, and 5 bases separated the two germline ends.

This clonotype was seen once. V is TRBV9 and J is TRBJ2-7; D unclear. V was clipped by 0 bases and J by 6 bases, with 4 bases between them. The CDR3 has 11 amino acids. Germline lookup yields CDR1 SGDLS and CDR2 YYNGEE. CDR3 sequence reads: CASSVDSEQYF. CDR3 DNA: TGTGCCAGCAGCGTAGACTCCGAGCAGTACTTC.

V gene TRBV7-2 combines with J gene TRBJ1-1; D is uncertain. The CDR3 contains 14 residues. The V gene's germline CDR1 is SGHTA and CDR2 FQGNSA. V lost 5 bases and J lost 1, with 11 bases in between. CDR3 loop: CASSRNGENTEAFF. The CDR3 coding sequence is TGTGCCAGCAGCCGAAACGGGGAGAACACTGAAGCTTTCTTT.

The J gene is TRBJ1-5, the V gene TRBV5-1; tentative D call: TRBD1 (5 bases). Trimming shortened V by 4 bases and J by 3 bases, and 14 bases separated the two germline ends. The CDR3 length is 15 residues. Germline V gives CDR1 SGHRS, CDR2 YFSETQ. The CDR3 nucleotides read TGCGCCAGCAGCCCCCAGGGTTCCCCCAATCAGCCCCAGCATTTT. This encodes CASSPQGSPNQPQHF.

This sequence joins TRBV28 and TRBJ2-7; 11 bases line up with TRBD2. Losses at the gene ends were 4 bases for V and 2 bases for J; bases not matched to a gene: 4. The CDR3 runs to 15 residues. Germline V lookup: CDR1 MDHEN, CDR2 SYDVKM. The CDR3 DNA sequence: TGTGCCAGCAGTTCACCTAGCGGGGGGCCCTACGAGCAGTACTTC. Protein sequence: CASSSPSGGPYEQYF. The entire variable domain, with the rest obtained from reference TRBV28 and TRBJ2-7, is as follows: DVKVTQSSRYLVKRTGEKVFLECVQDMDHENMFWYRQDPGLGLRLIYFSYDVKMKEKGDIPEGYSVSREKKERFSLILESASTNQTSMYLCASSSPSGGPYEQYFGPGTRLTVT.